This T cell receptor beta chain was recovered during a study of shared T cell receptors in the human thymus. Sequencing was performed with immunoSEQ multiplex PCR; in TCRdb, only in-frame clones are kept and a portion is missing. The table includes roughly 710,000 clones, 80% to 90% detected once. V dropped 7 bases and J dropped 1 base, with 13 bases sitting between them. The CDR3 length is 15 residues. Germline V lookup: CDR1 SEHNR, CDR2 FQNEAQ (reference sequence). A further study also used this sample, focusing on human thymus T cells. That paper notes: Obtained as resections during corrective heart surgery, the thymus tissue was then studied. Across thymic and blood repertoires, the usage of V and J genes appeared to be biased. Among unrelated individuals, related research reported thymic repertoires that overlapped highly.

The rearrangement joins TRBV7-9 to TRBJ2-2; D may be TRBD2 (6 bases). This receptor was identified in a girl under two years old with a congenital heart defect. Sample: thymocytes. CDR3 sequence reads: CASTDWGVNTGELFF. Written as DNA, the CDR3 is TGTGCCAGCACCGATTGGGGGGTGAACACCGGGGAGCTGTTTTTT. The full variable domain, with the rest looked up from reference TRBV7-9 and TRBJ2-2, is DTGVSQNPRHKITKRGQNVTFRCDPISEHNRLYWYRQTLGQGPEFLTYFQNEAQLEKSRLLSDRFSAERPKGSFSTLEIQRTEQGDSAMYLCASTDWGVNTGELFFGEGSRLTVL.